Sequencing of this T cell receptor beta chain was carried out in a study of T cell repertoires in cytomegalovirus infection. Study summary: The authors relied on CMV epitopes, both recently identified HLA-C-restricted and well-studied HLA-B-restricted.

This clonotype was counted at least ten times. What it binds is unknown. TCRdb ran MiXCR on the reads and lists one entry per CDR3 protein. The sample has approximately 100,000 distinct CDR3 sequences, roughly 41% seen once. Findings and limits, study-wide: The study found HLA-C-restricted CMV-specific TCR beta clonotypes dominating the ex vivo response.

Trimming stripped 6 bases from V and 5 bases from J, with 19 bases between. The CDR3 covers 15 residues. The input for sequencing was CD8+ T cells from cultured PBMCs, taken from culture after CMV antigen stimulation. This chain uses TRBV12-3 or TRBV12-4 with TRBJ1-1; D perhaps matches TRBD1 (5 bases). The receptor comes from a human donor in good health (CMV status not recorded). Some clones in this sample may be carry-over from other donors' samples. CDR3 residues: CASRATGTRRTEAFF. The CDR3, as DNA: TGTGCCAGCAGGGCTACCGGGACGAGGAGAACTGAAGCTTTCTTT.